The 27 T cell receptor beta chains presented below share a single source sample, sequenced in a study of blood T cell repertoires in COVID-19. Measured with immunoSEQ multiplex PCR; TCRdb has only the in-frame clones, and not every one. The table includes fewer than 80,000 clones, roughly 90% detected once. The specimen was peripheral blood. These receptors were taken from a human donor in a cohort sampled during active COVID-19.

This clone was seen only once. The chain couples TRBV18 to TRBJ2-2; 11 bases map to TRBD2. Germline V gene sequence: CDR1 KGHSH, CDR2 LQKENI. The CDR3 totals 15 residues. V lost 4 bases and J lost 4; bases outside the gene matches: 2. In DNA, the CDR3 is TGTGCCAGCTCACGACTAGCGGGGATCACCGGGGAGCTGTTTTTT. Amino acids: CASSRLAGITGELFF.

The chain carries TRBV5-1 and TRBJ2-3; D may be TRBD2 (6 bases). V shed 5 bases and J shed 0 bases, with 13 bases lying between them. CDR3 length: 15 amino acids. The germline CDR1 and CDR2 sequences are SGHRS and YFSETQ. CDR3 region: CASSTDGTSTDTQYF. The CDR3 DNA follows: TGCGCCAGCAGTACAGACGGGACTAGCACAGATACGCAGTATTTT.

This clone was seen once. The V and J genes are TRBV7-6 and TRBJ1-4, with 7 bases that match TRBD1. The CDR3 contains 16 residues. In germline, CDR1 is SGHVS, CDR2 FNYEAQ. Losses at the gene ends were 5 bases for V and 3 bases for J; bases not matched to a gene: 9. The CDR3 loop reads CASSNTGTAANEKLFF. As DNA, the CDR3 is TGTGCCAGCAGCAACACCGGGACAGCAGCTAATGAAAAACTGTTTTTT.

CDR3 nucleotides: TGCAGCGTTGACGGGGGACTAGCGGGAGTTGGGGAGACCCAGTACTTC. Amino acids: CSVDGGLAGVGETQYF. This chain connects TRBV29-1 to TRBJ2-5; 14 nucleotides agree with TRBD2. V gave up 3 bases and J gave up 5 bases; unmatched junction bases: 8. CDR3 length: 16 residues. CDR1 and CDR2 from the germline V gene are SQVTM and ANQGSEA.

V is TRBV29-1 and J is TRBJ2-5; 8 nucleotides line up with TRBD2. The CDR3 has 12 residues. Trimming at V came to 7 bases and at J to 7 bases, leaving 8 bases not matched to a gene. Looked up from germline, CDR1 is SQVTM and CDR2 is ANQGSEA. Written as DNA, the CDR3 is TGCAGCGAGGTAGCGGGGTTCGGGACCCAGTACTTC. It is translated as CSEVAGFGTQYF.

The chain carries TRBV4-2 and TRBJ2-1; 8 positions match TRBD2. With 0 bases clipped from V and 3 bases from J, the junction kept 7 bases outside the gene matches. Germline CDR1 reads LGHNA; CDR2 reads YNFKEQ. This CDR3 is built from 17 residues. This chain's CDR3 is CASSQDRREGLYNEQFF. The CDR3 DNA sequence: TGTGCCAGCAGCCAAGATCGACGGGAGGGCCTCTACAATGAGCAGTTCTTC.

The V call is TRBV9, the J call TRBJ2-3, with 9 positions matching TRBD1. Germline CDR1 is SGDLS and CDR2 is YYNGEE. Trimming took 1 base from V and 4 from J; bases not matched to a gene: 7. This CDR3 contains 16 residues. CDR3 residues: CASSVSGQGLSDTQYF. CDR3 sequence (DNA): TGTGCCAGCAGCGTATCCGGACAGGGGTTATCAGATACGCAGTATTTT. Full variable domain (outside the CDR3, taken from reference TRBV9 and TRBJ2-3): DSGVTQTPKHLITATGQRVTLRCSPRSGDLSVYWYQQSLDQGLQFLIQYYNGEERAKGNILERFSAQQFPDLHSELNLSSLELGDSALYFCASSVSGQGLSDTQYFGPGTRLTVL.

V gene TRBV5-6 combines with J gene TRBJ2-6; 10 bases are a match to TRBD1. CDR1 and CDR2 (germline): SGHDT, YYEEEE. Germline trimming cut 3 bases from V and 0 bases from J; bases unmatched to any gene: 6. The CDR3 spans 18 residues. CDR3 sequence reads: CASSYRQGAYSGANVLTF. As DNA, the CDR3 is TGTGCCAGCAGCTACCGACAGGGGGCCTACTCTGGGGCCAACGTCCTGACTTTC. Supplemented by reference TRBV5-6 and TRBJ2-6, the full variable domain reads DAGVTQSPTHLIKTRGQQVTLRCSPKSGHDTVSWYQQALGQGPQFIFQYYEEEERQRGNFPDRFSGHQFPNYSSELNVNALLLGDSALYLCASSYRQGAYSGANVLTFGAGSRLTVL.

The rearrangement uses TRBV9 and TRBJ1-4; weak D call: TRBD1 (5 bases). Germline CDR1 is SGDLS and CDR2 is YYNGEE. The CDR3 runs to 14 residues. V lost 0 bases, J lost 10 bases, and 13 bases lay in between. The CDR3 DNA sequence: TGTGCCAGCAGCGTAGAGGCAGGGAGGGGAAAACTGTTTTTT. It codes for CASSVEAGRGKLFF.

This clone has just one count. V gene TRBV27 combines with J gene TRBJ1-2, with D unclear. This CDR3 contains 15 residues. Germline CDR1 and CDR2: MNHEY and SMNVEV (reference sequence). V was shortened by 3 bases and J by 4 bases, with 15 bases between the two germline ends. In nucleotides, the CDR3 is TGTGCCAGCAGTTTGCAGGCAACCACCCCCTATGGCTACACCTTC. This codes for CASSLQATTPYGYTF.

The V call is TRBV7-9, the J call TRBJ1-2; D is unresolved. V was cut by 4 bases and J by 6 bases, with 12 bases left in between. Germline V CDR1 and CDR2: SEHNR, FQNEAQ (reference sequence). This CDR3 spans 13 amino acids. CDR3 in DNA: TGTGCCAGCAGCTACGAAAAACACAATGGCTACACCTTC. Protein: CASSYEKHNGYTF.

The J gene is TRBJ1-6, the V gene TRBV14, with 8 bases that match TRBD1. V lost 4 bases, J lost 3 bases, and 5 bases stayed unmatched. Germline lookup yields CDR1 SGHDN and CDR2 FVKESK. The CDR3 sequence is 16 residues long. The CDR3 bases are TGTGCCAGCAGCCCCGGTGACAGGGGCTATAATTCACCCCTCCACTTT. Amino acid sequence: CASSPGDRGYNSPLHF.

The chain joins TRBV29-1 to TRBJ2-1; 9 nucleotides align to TRBD2. The V segment lost 6 bases and the J segment 3 bases; nucleotides outside the gene matches: 6. Germline CDR1 is SQVTM and CDR2 is ANQGSEA. The CDR3 is 14 amino acids. CDR3 in DNA: TGCAGCGTGACCTTAGCGGGAGTCTACAATGAGCAGTTCTTC. Amino acid sequence: CSVTLAGVYNEQFF.

The V call is TRBV2, the J call TRBJ2-5, with TRBD1 matching over 8 bases. Trimming took 5 bases from V and 4 from J; bases not matched to a gene: 9. This CDR3 spans 15 amino acids. Germline values: CDR1 SNHLY, CDR2 FYNNEI. The CDR3 protein is CASSSARGRRETQYF. Written as DNA, the CDR3 is TGTGCCAGCAGTTCGGCCAGGGGGCGTCGAGAGACCCAGTACTTC.

CDR3 nucleotide sequence: TGTGCCAGCAGTCTTACAGCGGGCTCCTACAATGAGCAGTTCTTC. It specifies CASSLTAGSYNEQFF. The gene calls are TRBV9 and TRBJ2-1, with TRBD2 as a possible D gene (6 bases). The CDR3 contains 15 residues. Germline V gene sequence: CDR1 SGDLS, CDR2 YYNGEE. V was cut by 5 bases and J by 0 bases, with 12 bases left in between.

This clone was picked up a small number of times. V and J are TRBV12-5 and TRBJ2-5, with 7 bases fitting TRBD2. Germline CDR1 LGHNT, CDR2 FRNRAP. With V trimmed by 6 bases and J by 5 bases, 9 bases remained unmatched. The CDR3 spans 14 residues. CDR3 region: CASGRTTAGETQYF. Written as DNA, the CDR3 is TGTGCTAGTGGCCGAACCACAGCGGGGGAGACCCAGTACTTC.

This chain connects TRBV30 to TRBJ2-2; TRBD1 matches at 10 bases. The CDR3 extends over 14 amino acids. The J segment lost 6 bases and the V segment lost 2 bases, leaving 3 bases of the junction unmatched. CDR1 GTSNPN and CDR2 SVGIG come from the germline V gene (reference sequence). CDR3 DNA: TGTGCCTGGAGTCGGGACAGGGGTCCCGGGGAGCTGTTTTTT. This codes for CAWSRDRGPGELFF.

This rearrangement joins TRBV27 to TRBJ2-7; the D gene is possibly TRBD1 (5 bases). Trimming left V 9 bases short and J 6 bases short, with 24 bases between. The CDR3 is 15 residues long. The germline V gene encodes CDR1 MNHEY and CDR2 SMNVEV (reference sequence). CDR3 protein: CARKQLIPDKLEQYF. The CDR3 bases are TGTGCCAGGAAGCAACTTATTCCGGACAAGCTCGAGCAGTACTTC.

The gene calls are TRBV3-1 (or the pseudogene TRBV3-2) and TRBJ1-5; D call uncertain. Germline V gives CDR1 LGHDT, CDR2 YNNKEL (reference sequence). This CDR3 is built from 12 residues. V lost 2 bases to trimming and J lost 4 bases, with 3 bases between them. CDR3 sequence (DNA): TGTGCCAGCAGCCAAACTAATCAGCCCCAGCATTTT. Amino acid sequence: CASSQTNQPQHF.

Comments on this clone: The same CDR3 is also encoded by other DNA sequences in this sample. The chain carries TRBV6-2 or TRBV6-3 and TRBJ2-7; TRBD2 aligns across 11 bases. Per germline, CDR1 MNHEY and CDR2 SVGEGT. The trim removed 5 bases at V and 3 bases at J, leaving 3 bases unmatched. The CDR3 runs 14 residues. As DNA, the CDR3 is TGTGCCAGCAGTCTAGCGGGGGGAATCTACGAGCAGTACTTC. This encodes CASSLAGGIYEQYF.

This chain uses TRBV14 with TRBJ1-6, with D maybe TRBD1 (6 bases). CDR1 SGHDN and CDR2 FVKESK come from the germline V gene. Trimming took 1 base from V and 9 from J, leaving 16 bases between them. CDR3 length: 16 amino acids. CDR3 in DNA: TGTGCCAGCAGCCAAGGAAGGGGGGGCACTGGTTCACCCCTCCACTTT. Amino acid sequence: CASSQGRGGTGSPLHF.

This clone was recorded once. The chain is built from TRBV18 and TRBJ2-2; D is unclear. Germline V gives CDR1 KGHSH, CDR2 LQKENI. The CDR3 totals 17 residues. V lost 0 bases and J 2 bases, leaving 13 bases between the germline ends. The CDR3 spells CASSPPSRRSNTGELFF. The DNA for the CDR3 is TGTGCCAGCTCACCACCGTCAAGACGGAGCAACACCGGGGAGCTGTTTTTT. Together with reference TRBV18 and TRBJ2-2, the CDR3 gives the full variable domain: NAGVMQNPRHLVRRRGQEARLRCSPMKGHSHVYWYRQLPEEGLKFMVYLQKENIIDESGMPKERFSAEFPKEGPSILRIQQVVRGDSAAYFCASSPPSRRSNTGELFFGEGSRLTVL.

This clone was seen only a few times. The rearrangement uses TRBV9 and TRBJ2-7; possible D gene TRBD2, 5 bases. Germline CDR1 SGDLS, CDR2 YYNGEE. V lost 4 bases and J lost 2, with 13 bases in between. The CDR3 consists of 14 residues. The CDR3 nucleotides are TGTGCCAGCAGCCCCCTGGAGGATGCCTACGAGCAGTACTTC. Translated: CASSPLEDAYEQYF. Variable domain in full (rest from reference TRBV9 and TRBJ2-7): DSGVTQTPKHLITATGQRVTLRCSPRSGDLSVYWYQQSLDQGLQFLIQYYNGEERAKGNILERFSAQQFPDLHSELNLSSLELGDSALYFCASSPLEDAYEQYFGPGTRLTVT.

The chain recombines TRBV27 with TRBJ2-7; D possibly corresponds to TRBD1 (5 bases). The CDR3 totals 14 residues. The V end lost 4 bases, the J end lost 2 bases, and 12 bases lay between the germline ends. Germline lookup yields CDR1 MNHEY and CDR2 SMNVEV (reference sequence). The CDR3 region is CASSWSRDTYEQYF. The CDR3 DNA follows: TGTGCCAGCAGTTGGTCCAGGGATACCTACGAGCAGTACTTC.

A single count supports this clone. The chain recombines TRBV7-2 with TRBJ1-3; D uncertain. V lost 2 bases and J lost 0, with 11 bases in between. The length of the CDR3 is 16 residues. Germline CDR1 and CDR2: SGHTA and FQGNSA. The CDR3 bases are TGTGCCAGCAGCTTAAGCCAGGCCCACTCTGGAAACACCATATATTTT. This sequence encodes CASSLSQAHSGNTIYF.

The genes are TRBV4-1 and TRBJ2-7, with TRBD1 matching over 7 bases. The CDR3 contains 13 residues. J gave up 6 bases and V 3 bases, and 5 bases lay outside the gene matches. Per the germline V gene, CDR1 is MGHRA and CDR2 is YSYEKL. This chain's CDR3 is CASSHLTGAEQYF. The CDR3 bases are TGCGCCAGCAGCCACCTAACAGGGGCCGAGCAGTACTTC.

This clone came up a few times. The J gene is TRBJ2-3, the V gene TRBV6-5; TRBD1 matches 8 bases. CDR3 length equals 15 residues. Germline assignment: CDR1 MNHEY and CDR2 SVGAGI. The ends lost 6 bases at V and 4 bases at J; junction bases unmatched: 9. CDR3: CASRAGQGDADTQYF. CDR3 nucleotides: TGTGCCAGCAGAGCAGGACAGGGTGACGCAGATACGCAGTATTTT.